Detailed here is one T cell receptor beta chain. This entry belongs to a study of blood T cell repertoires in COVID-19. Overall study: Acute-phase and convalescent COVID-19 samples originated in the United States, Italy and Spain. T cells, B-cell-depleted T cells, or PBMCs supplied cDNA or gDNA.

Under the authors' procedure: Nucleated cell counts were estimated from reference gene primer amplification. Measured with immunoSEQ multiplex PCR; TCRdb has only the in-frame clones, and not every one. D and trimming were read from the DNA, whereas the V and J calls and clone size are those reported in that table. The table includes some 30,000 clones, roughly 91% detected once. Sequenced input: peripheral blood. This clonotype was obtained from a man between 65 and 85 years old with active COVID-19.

CDR3 residues: CASSDQGVNSPLHF. The CDR3 region has the DNA TGTGCCAGCAGTGATCAGGGTGTTAATTCACCCCTCCACTTT. The chain recombines TRBV2 with TRBJ1-6; a weak D match, TRBD1 (5 bases). Looked up from germline, CDR1 is SNHLY and CDR2 is FYNNEI. This CDR3 has 14 residues. The V end lost 3 bases, the J end lost 6 bases, and 9 bases lay between the germline ends.